This T cell receptor beta chain was observed in a study of T cell responses to AZD1222 COVID-19 vaccine (dated by TCRdb to the early 2020s). Looking at the study overall: TCR sequencing was performed for 230 to 250 trial participants, of whom about 200 were given two doses of AZD1222 and some 25 were given two doses of MenACWY control vaccine. Trial participants were enrolled by age into 18-55, 56-69 and 70-plus year subgroups, with roughly 160, 29 and 62 TCR-sequenced participants respectively.

In the case of this clone: This receptor's antigen is unknown. Base qualities are not provided; no much larger clone lies one nucleotide away.

Beyond this particular receptor, the publication reports: Only five or six AZD1222 recipients were SARS-CoV-2 seropositive at baseline, limiting conclusions about previously exposed vaccinees. Reportedly, almost half of the unique spike-specific TCRs recognized epitopes lying outside the regions that are mutated in the B.1.351 and B.1.1.7 variants. The 56-69-year group was small, and its depth increase did not reach significance, likely because of low power. Participants were mostly white British, with more females than males. The authors suggested clonal diversity may have been underestimated. CD4 TCRs associated with the vaccine covered the entire spike protein, and the dominant responses were in regions 160-218 and 743-854. No day 14 peak-response samples were available, so repertoires were characterized only after the peak T cell response. After two AZD1222 doses, both the breadth and the depth of spike-specific TCRs were significantly higher than at day 0 and than in MenACWY recipients.

Interpreted using the paper, the time point label stands for: about 28 days (+/-7) after the second vaccine dose. Because spike-specific TCR depth and breadth did not differ between the two schedules, AZD1222 recipients who got a second dose at roughly 4 weeks were pooled with those who got a second dose at roughly 12 weeks. Samples from vaccinated people were obtained from the UK trials COV001 and COV002, which included a single-blind randomized controlled phase 2/3 trial of AZD1222 (ChAdOx1 nCoV-19) in healthy adults. Trial participant PBMC samples were collected at day 0 and day 28 after the second dose for TCRbeta chain sequencing. The CDR3 regions of human TCRbeta chains were analyzed by immunosequencing. In the source study's methods: TCRs in the repertoires were compared against a reference library of SARS-CoV-2-specific TCRs that had been generated with the MIRA antigen-specificity platform. Breadth meant the fraction of unique TCRs that were SARS-CoV-2-associated, whereas depth meant the fraction of total T cells that were SARS-CoV-2-associated. Using the MIRA data, each spike-specific TCR was mapped to the spike region that the TCR reacts to and placed in a CD4 or CD8 class. Log10-transformed breadth and depth values were compared by one-way ANOVA with Sidak's multiple comparisons tests. Held by TCRdb, this immuneACCESS table contains in-frame sequences only and omits some clones. Under half of the omission traces to an unresolved V gene where checked; the cause of the rest is unknown. From that table come the V and J calls and clone size; the DNA was used to work out D and trimming. The sample table shows about 150,000 clones, and approximately 89% are seen once. More than 0.9% of the sample is in the top ten clones.

The CDR3, from cysteine to phenylalanine, totals 19 residues. The sequence is cut down to CDR3 DNA, 57 bases in frame from base 1. Compared with germline, V lacks 4 bases and J lacks 1 base; bases without a gene match: 11. The germline V gene sets CDR1 to SGHVS and CDR2 to FNYEAQ. Recombination linked TRBV7-6 to TRBJ2-2; 11 bases in the junction line up with TRBD2. The sample was peripheral blood, taken 28 days after the second AZD1222 dose. The clonotype originates from an adult who received the AZD1222 COVID-19 vaccine. This receptor carries the CDR3 CASSSQHFLAGGNTGELFF. The base sequence is TGTGCCAGCAGCTCCCAACACTTTCTAGCGGGGGGGAACACCGGGGAGCTGTTTTTT.